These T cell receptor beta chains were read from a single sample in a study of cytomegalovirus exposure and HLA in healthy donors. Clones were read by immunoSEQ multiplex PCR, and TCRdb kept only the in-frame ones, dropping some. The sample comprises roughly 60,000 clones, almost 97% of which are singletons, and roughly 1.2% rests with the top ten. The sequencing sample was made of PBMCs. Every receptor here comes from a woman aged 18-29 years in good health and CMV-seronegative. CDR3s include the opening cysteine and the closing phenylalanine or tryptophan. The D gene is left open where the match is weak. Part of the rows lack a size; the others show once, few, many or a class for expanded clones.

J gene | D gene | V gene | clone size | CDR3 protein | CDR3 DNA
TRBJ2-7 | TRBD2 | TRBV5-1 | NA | CASSLGGGVYEQYF | TGCGCCAGCAGCTTGGGGGGGGGAGTCTACGAGCAGTACTTC
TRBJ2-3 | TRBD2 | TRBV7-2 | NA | CASSPGTSGSGDTQYF | TGTGCCAGCAGCCCCGGGACTAGCGGGAGTGGGGATACGCAGTATTTT
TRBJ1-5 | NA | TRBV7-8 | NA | CASSPKRGGDQPQHF | TGTGCCAGCAGCCCGAAGAGGGGAGGGGATCAGCCCCAGCATTTT
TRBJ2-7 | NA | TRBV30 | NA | CAWRRVGGTYEQYF | TGTGCCTGGAGGAGGGTGGGGGGAACCTACGAGCAGTACTTC
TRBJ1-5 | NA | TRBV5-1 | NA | CASSVGDTNQPQHF | TGCGCCAGCAGCGTTGGGGACACCAATCAGCCCCAGCATTTT
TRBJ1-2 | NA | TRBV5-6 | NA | CASTPPTGDYGYTF | TGTGCCAGCACCCCCCCGACGGGTGACTATGGCTACACCTTC
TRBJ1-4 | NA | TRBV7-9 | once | CASSLVGSGNEKLFF | TGTGCCAGCAGCTTAGTGGGCAGCGGTAATGAAAAACTGTTTTTT
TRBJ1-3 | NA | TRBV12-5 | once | CASGSPYRGTPPTAIYF | TGTGCTAGTGGTTCACCTTACCGGGGGACCCCGCCGACCGCCATATATTTT
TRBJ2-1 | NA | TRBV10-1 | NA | CASSVGAGALNEQFF | TGCGCCAGCAGTGTCGGGGCGGGGGCCTTAAATGAGCAGTTCTTC
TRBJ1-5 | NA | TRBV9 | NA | CASDPWGGAQPQHF | TGTGCCAGCGACCCTTGGGGAGGGGCTCAGCCCCAGCATTTT
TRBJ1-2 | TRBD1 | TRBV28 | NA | CATSPGDRDYGYTF | TGTGCCACTTCGCCCGGGGACAGGGACTATGGCTACACCTTC
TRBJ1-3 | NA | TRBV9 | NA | CASSWSNSGNTIYF | TGTGCCAGCAGTTGGAGCAACTCTGGAAACACCATATATTTT
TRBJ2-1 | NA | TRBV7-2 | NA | CASSEGGAKNEQFF | TGTGCCAGCAGCGAAGGGGGGGCTAAGAATGAGCAGTTCTTC
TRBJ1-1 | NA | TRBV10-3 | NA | CAISEPTGNTEAFF | TGTGCCATCAGTGAGCCGACAGGGAACACTGAAGCTTTCTTT
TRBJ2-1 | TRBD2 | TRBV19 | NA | CASSIGRLAGSWNEQFF | TGTGCCAGTAGTATAGGGCGACTAGCGGGATCGTGGAATGAGCAGTTCTTC
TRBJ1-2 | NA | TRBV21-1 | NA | CASSKLPRGWYGYTF | TGTGCCAGCAGCAAACTGCCCAGGGGGTGGTATGGCTACACCTTC